This entry lists 23 T cell receptor beta chains sequenced from one sample in a study of OX40 agonist ivuxolimab in advanced cancers. Measured with immunoSEQ multiplex PCR; TCRdb has only the in-frame clones, and not every one. The sample yields around 34,000 clones, 81% seen once. The source material was CD4+ or CD8+ T cells sorted from blood, sampled in a trial of the OX40 agonist ivuxolimab. Every receptor here comes from an adult with an advanced solid tumor such as melanoma, head and neck, liver or kidney cancer.

The chain couples TRBV7-3 to TRBJ1-6; D is ambiguous. The germline CDR1 and CDR2 sequences are SGHTA and FQGTGA. This CDR3 contains 14 residues. V shed 5 bases and J shed 9 bases, with 14 bases lying between them. The CDR3 sequence is CASSLGPWGSPLHF. The CDR3 DNA sequence: TGTGCCAGCAGCCTCGGACCCTGGGGTTCACCCCTCCACTTT.

This clone was counted a few times. The J gene is TRBJ1-1, the V gene TRBV29-1; weak D call: TRBD1 (6 bases). The CDR3 covers 14 residues. Germline CDR1 and CDR2: SQVTM and ANQGSEA. V was cut by 4 bases and J by 6 bases, with 18 bases left in between. The CDR3 bases are TGCAGCGTTGTATGGGAGAGGACAGTGTCTGAAGCTTTCTTT. It translates to CSVVWERTVSEAFF.

The V gene is TRBV6-5, the J gene TRBJ1-1, with 8 bases fitting TRBD1. The CDR3 is 16 residues long. V lost 1 base, J lost 7 bases, and 11 bases stayed unmatched. Per the germline V gene, CDR1 is MNHEY and CDR2 is SVGAGI. The chain's CDR3 is CASSYCRHRGKCEAFF. CDR3 sequence (DNA): TGTGCCAGCAGTTACTGCCGTCACAGGGGGAAATGTGAAGCTTTCTTT.

V gene TRBV29-1 combines with J gene TRBJ1-2; no definite D call. The V end lost 4 bases, the J end lost 7 bases, and 13 bases lay between the germline ends. Germline V gene lookup returns CDR1 SQVTM and CDR2 ANQGSEA. The CDR3 runs to 12 residues. As DNA, the CDR3 is TGCAGCGTTGGGACCGCCGCGGGTGGCTACACCTTC. As protein: CSVGTAAGGYTF.

For the CDR3, the DNA is TGCGCCAGCAGCCAAGTGGTGAGGGGCCCGGGGCCCCAGCATTTT. Its translation is CASSQVVRGPGPQHF. The chain employs TRBV4-3 and TRBJ1-5; D might be TRBD1 (5 bases). The CDR3 is made up of 15 amino acids. Germline V gene lookup returns CDR1 LGHNA and CDR2 YSLEER. The V gene lost 1 base and the J gene lost 9 bases, with 16 bases spanning the gap.

The chain recombines TRBV12-5 with TRBJ1-5; no clear D. Germline CDR1 LGHNT, CDR2 FRNRAP. The CDR3 sequence is 13 residues long. Trimming cost V 6 bases and J 2 bases, with 8 bases left between them. The CDR3 DNA sequence: TGTGCTAGTGGGTCGGGCGGCAATCAGCCCCAGCATTTT. Amino acid sequence: CASGSGGNQPQHF. The variable domain in full, completed from reference TRBV12-5 and TRBJ1-5, reads DARVTQTPRHKVTEMGQEVTMRCQPILGHNTVFWYRQTMMQGLELLAYFRNRAPLDDSGMPKDRFSAEMPDATLATLKIQPSEPRDSAVYFCASGSGGNQPQHFGDGTRLSIL.

The V and J genes are TRBV7-9 and TRBJ2-2, with D perhaps matching TRBD1 (6 bases). The CDR3 runs to 15 residues. Trimming stripped 5 bases from V and 4 bases from J, with 14 bases between. The germline V gene encodes CDR1 SEHNR and CDR2 FQNEAQ (reference sequence). This CDR3 is CASSLTLGATGELFF. CDR3 nucleotide sequence: TGTGCCAGCAGCCTTACATTGGGGGCCACCGGGGAGCTGTTTTTT.

By frequency in the sample, this clone is medium-sized. The identical CDR3 is also encoded by other nucleotide sequences in the sample. The chain carries TRBV9 and TRBJ1-1; D unresolved. CDR1 is SGDLS, CDR2 YYNGEE, per germline. The CDR3 length is 13 residues. V lost 0 bases and J lost 1, with 4 bases in between. CDR3 residues: CASSVARNTEAFF. The CDR3 bases are TGTGCCAGCAGCGTAGCTCGGAACACTGAAGCTTTCTTT.

This chain links TRBV28 with TRBJ2-1; 12 positions match TRBD2. This CDR3 has 15 amino acids. The germline V gene encodes CDR1 MDHEN and CDR2 SYDVKM. V was clipped by 5 bases and J by 5 bases; unmatched bases: 4. CDR3 amino acids: CASSLLAGGHNEQFF. DNA of the CDR3: TGTGCCAGCAGTCTACTAGCGGGAGGTCACAATGAGCAGTTCTTC.

This clone is a singleton in its sample. The rearrangement joins TRBV15 to TRBJ1-1; TRBD1 matches 9 bases. Germline CDR1 reads LNHNV; CDR2 reads YYDKDF (reference sequence). V lost 9 bases, J lost 2 bases, and 4 bases stayed unmatched. This CDR3 spans 13 amino acids. CDR3: CATGQGLNTEAFF. The CDR3 nucleotides read TGTGCCACAGGACAGGGGCTAAACACTGAAGCTTTCTTT. The full variable domain, its missing parts supplied by reference TRBV15 and TRBJ1-1, is DAMVIQNPRYQVTQFGKPVTLSCSQTLNHNVMYWYQQKSSQAPKLLFHYYDKDFNNEADTPDNFQSRRPNTSFCFLDIRSPGLGDTAMYLCATGQGLNTEAFFGQGTRLTVV.

The V call is TRBV13, the J call TRBJ2-5; TRBD1 matches at 10 bases. The ends lost 5 bases at V and 5 bases at J; junction bases unmatched: 8. Germline V CDR1 and CDR2: PRHDT, FYEKMQ (reference sequence). This CDR3 has 15 residues. The CDR3 loop reads CASSERQGARETQYF. In nucleotides, the CDR3 is TGTGCCAGCAGCGAAAGACAGGGGGCCCGGGAGACCCAGTACTTC.

Here the CDR3 reads CASSPRRQGADEQFF. CDR3 coding DNA: TGTGCCAGCTCACCACGGAGACAGGGGGCGGATGAGCAGTTCTTC. The chain couples TRBV18 to TRBJ2-1; 10 bases line up with TRBD1. Trimming removed 1 base from V and 8 bases from J; junction bases left unmatched: 5. The CDR3 totals 15 residues. Germline V gene lookup returns CDR1 KGHSH and CDR2 LQKENI.

The gene calls are TRBV7-9 and TRBJ2-3; 8 nucleotides line up with TRBD2. The CDR3 contains 15 residues. The germline V gene encodes CDR1 SEHNR and CDR2 FQNEAQ (reference sequence). The V gene end was trimmed by 5 bases and the J gene end by 8 bases; junction bases not matched to a gene: 12. The CDR3 protein is CASSPTGTSVGTQYF. The CDR3 DNA follows: TGTGCCAGCAGCCCCACCGGGACTAGTGTCGGTACGCAGTATTTT.

This clone is a singleton in its sample. The chain combines TRBV5-1 with TRBJ1-2, with D perhaps TRBD1 (5 bases). CDR3 length equals 16 residues. Germline V gene data show CDR1 as SGHRS and CDR2 as YFSETQ. The germline V and J ends were trimmed by 4 bases and 3 bases, with 19 bases remaining between them. The CDR3 DNA follows: TGCGCCAGCAGCCGGGAGTGGTCGGGGCCTGACTATGGCTACACCTTC. This translates into CASSREWSGPDYGYTF.

This clone has only a few counts. The V and J genes are TRBV4-1 and TRBJ2-7; 9 bases fit TRBD2. V lost 1 base, J lost 4 bases, and 11 bases stayed unmatched. The CDR3 totals 17 residues. Germline CDR1 reads MGHRA; CDR2 reads YSYEKL. CDR3 sequence reads: CASSQVGRGRAVYEQYF. The CDR3 nucleotides are TGCGCCAGCAGCCAAGTTGGTCGCGGGAGGGCCGTATACGAGCAGTACTTC.

J is TRBJ2-7 and V is TRBV23-1, with a possible D match to TRBD1 (6 bases). TRBV23-1 is an ORF; its function is uncertain. The length of the CDR3 is 11 residues. V dropped 7 bases and J dropped 7 bases, with 11 bases sitting between them. CDR3 DNA: TGCGCCAGCATCAGGGGACCAGAGCAGTACTTC. Its translation is CASIRGPEQYF.

The rearrangement joins TRBV27 to TRBJ2-4, with D maybe TRBD2 (5 bases). The CDR3 has 16 residues. The germline V gene has CDR1 MNHEY and CDR2 SMNVEV (reference sequence). Trimming took off 2 bases at V and 6 bases at J, with 17 bases between the two ends. The CDR3 region is CASSLKGNLARNIQYF. CDR3 bases: TGTGCCAGCAGTTTAAAGGGTAACCTAGCCCGAAACATTCAGTACTTC.

The chain couples TRBV25-1 to TRBJ2-1; perhaps D is TRBD1 or TRBD2 (5 bases each). Germline V lookup: CDR1 MGHDK, CDR2 SYGVNS. CDR3 length: 14 amino acids. Trimming cost V 3 bases and J 15 bases, with 21 bases left between them. The DNA of the CDR3 is TGTGCCAGCAGTGACCTGGGTGCAGGGACCGCCCTGTTCTTC. Translating gives CASSDLGAGTALFF.

The chain joins TRBV6-1 to TRBJ2-5; perhaps TRBD2 as D (5 bases). This CDR3 is 14 amino acids long. Germline V lookup: CDR1 MNHNS, CDR2 SASEGT. V dropped 3 bases and J dropped 5 bases, with 13 bases sitting between them. CDR3 bases: TGTGCCAGCAGTGACGGGGAGTTTTGGGAGACCCAGTACTTC. This translates into CASSDGEFWETQYF.

The V call is TRBV5-5, the J call TRBJ1-2, with D unresolved. The CDR3 extends over 14 amino acids. The germline V and J ends were trimmed by 1 base and 0 bases, with 7 bases remaining between them. Germline V gene lookup returns CDR1 SGHKS and CDR2 YYEKEE (reference sequence). CDR3 bases: TGTGCCAGCAGCTTGATGACTGCTAACTATGGCTACACCTTC. It is translated as CASSLMTANYGYTF.

V is TRBV7-2 and J is TRBJ1-1; the match to TRBD1 covers 9 bases. Trimming at V came to 3 bases and at J to 0 bases, leaving 8 bases not matched to a gene. There are 17 residues in the CDR3. The germline CDR1 and CDR2 sequences are SGHTA and FQGNSA. This CDR3 reads CASSFNSGQGLNTEAFF. The DNA of the CDR3 is TGTGCCAGCAGCTTCAATTCCGGACAGGGGTTGAACACTGAAGCTTTCTTT.

This clone has more than one count but fewer than ten. V and J are TRBV2 and TRBJ1-3; a possible D gene is TRBD1 (5 bases). The V end lost 0 bases, the J end lost 0 bases, and 15 bases lay between the germline ends. CDR1 and CDR2 from the germline V gene are SNHLY and FYNNEI. The CDR3 loop spans 18 amino acids. The CDR3 nucleotides read TGTGCCAGCAGTGAAGCTAGACAGCATCTTAGCTCTGGAAACACCATATATTTT. Amino acid sequence: CASSEARQHLSSGNTIYF.

The chain is built from TRBV7-2 and TRBJ2-7; weak D call: TRBD1 (5 bases). Germline V lookup: CDR1 SGHTA, CDR2 FQGNSA. Trimming took off 4 bases at V and 7 bases at J, with 20 bases between the two ends. The CDR3 extends over 15 amino acids. CDR3 residues: CASSSPLYDRSEQYF. CDR3 coding DNA: TGTGCCAGCAGCTCCCCACTTTATGACAGAAGTGAGCAGTACTTC. Complete variable domain (other parts from reference TRBV7-2 and TRBJ2-7): GAGVSQSPSNKVTEKGKDVELRCDPISGHTALYWYRQSLGQGLEFLIYFQGNSAPDKSGLPSDRFSAERTGGSVSTLTIQRTQQEDSAVYLCASSSPLYDRSEQYFGPGTRLTVT.